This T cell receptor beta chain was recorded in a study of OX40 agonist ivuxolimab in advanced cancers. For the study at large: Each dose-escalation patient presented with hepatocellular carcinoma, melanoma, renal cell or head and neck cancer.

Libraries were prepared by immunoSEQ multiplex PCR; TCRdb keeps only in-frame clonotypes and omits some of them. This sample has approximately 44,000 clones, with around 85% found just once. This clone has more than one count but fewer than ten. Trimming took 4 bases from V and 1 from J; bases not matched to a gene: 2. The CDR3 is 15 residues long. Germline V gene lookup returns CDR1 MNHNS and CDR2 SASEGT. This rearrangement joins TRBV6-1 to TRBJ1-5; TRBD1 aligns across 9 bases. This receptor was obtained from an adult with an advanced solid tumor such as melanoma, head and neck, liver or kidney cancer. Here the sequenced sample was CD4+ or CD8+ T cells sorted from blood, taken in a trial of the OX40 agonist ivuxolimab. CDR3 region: CASSVGTGSNQPQHF. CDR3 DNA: TGTGCCAGCAGTGTGGGGACAGGGAGCAATCAGCCCCAGCATTTT.